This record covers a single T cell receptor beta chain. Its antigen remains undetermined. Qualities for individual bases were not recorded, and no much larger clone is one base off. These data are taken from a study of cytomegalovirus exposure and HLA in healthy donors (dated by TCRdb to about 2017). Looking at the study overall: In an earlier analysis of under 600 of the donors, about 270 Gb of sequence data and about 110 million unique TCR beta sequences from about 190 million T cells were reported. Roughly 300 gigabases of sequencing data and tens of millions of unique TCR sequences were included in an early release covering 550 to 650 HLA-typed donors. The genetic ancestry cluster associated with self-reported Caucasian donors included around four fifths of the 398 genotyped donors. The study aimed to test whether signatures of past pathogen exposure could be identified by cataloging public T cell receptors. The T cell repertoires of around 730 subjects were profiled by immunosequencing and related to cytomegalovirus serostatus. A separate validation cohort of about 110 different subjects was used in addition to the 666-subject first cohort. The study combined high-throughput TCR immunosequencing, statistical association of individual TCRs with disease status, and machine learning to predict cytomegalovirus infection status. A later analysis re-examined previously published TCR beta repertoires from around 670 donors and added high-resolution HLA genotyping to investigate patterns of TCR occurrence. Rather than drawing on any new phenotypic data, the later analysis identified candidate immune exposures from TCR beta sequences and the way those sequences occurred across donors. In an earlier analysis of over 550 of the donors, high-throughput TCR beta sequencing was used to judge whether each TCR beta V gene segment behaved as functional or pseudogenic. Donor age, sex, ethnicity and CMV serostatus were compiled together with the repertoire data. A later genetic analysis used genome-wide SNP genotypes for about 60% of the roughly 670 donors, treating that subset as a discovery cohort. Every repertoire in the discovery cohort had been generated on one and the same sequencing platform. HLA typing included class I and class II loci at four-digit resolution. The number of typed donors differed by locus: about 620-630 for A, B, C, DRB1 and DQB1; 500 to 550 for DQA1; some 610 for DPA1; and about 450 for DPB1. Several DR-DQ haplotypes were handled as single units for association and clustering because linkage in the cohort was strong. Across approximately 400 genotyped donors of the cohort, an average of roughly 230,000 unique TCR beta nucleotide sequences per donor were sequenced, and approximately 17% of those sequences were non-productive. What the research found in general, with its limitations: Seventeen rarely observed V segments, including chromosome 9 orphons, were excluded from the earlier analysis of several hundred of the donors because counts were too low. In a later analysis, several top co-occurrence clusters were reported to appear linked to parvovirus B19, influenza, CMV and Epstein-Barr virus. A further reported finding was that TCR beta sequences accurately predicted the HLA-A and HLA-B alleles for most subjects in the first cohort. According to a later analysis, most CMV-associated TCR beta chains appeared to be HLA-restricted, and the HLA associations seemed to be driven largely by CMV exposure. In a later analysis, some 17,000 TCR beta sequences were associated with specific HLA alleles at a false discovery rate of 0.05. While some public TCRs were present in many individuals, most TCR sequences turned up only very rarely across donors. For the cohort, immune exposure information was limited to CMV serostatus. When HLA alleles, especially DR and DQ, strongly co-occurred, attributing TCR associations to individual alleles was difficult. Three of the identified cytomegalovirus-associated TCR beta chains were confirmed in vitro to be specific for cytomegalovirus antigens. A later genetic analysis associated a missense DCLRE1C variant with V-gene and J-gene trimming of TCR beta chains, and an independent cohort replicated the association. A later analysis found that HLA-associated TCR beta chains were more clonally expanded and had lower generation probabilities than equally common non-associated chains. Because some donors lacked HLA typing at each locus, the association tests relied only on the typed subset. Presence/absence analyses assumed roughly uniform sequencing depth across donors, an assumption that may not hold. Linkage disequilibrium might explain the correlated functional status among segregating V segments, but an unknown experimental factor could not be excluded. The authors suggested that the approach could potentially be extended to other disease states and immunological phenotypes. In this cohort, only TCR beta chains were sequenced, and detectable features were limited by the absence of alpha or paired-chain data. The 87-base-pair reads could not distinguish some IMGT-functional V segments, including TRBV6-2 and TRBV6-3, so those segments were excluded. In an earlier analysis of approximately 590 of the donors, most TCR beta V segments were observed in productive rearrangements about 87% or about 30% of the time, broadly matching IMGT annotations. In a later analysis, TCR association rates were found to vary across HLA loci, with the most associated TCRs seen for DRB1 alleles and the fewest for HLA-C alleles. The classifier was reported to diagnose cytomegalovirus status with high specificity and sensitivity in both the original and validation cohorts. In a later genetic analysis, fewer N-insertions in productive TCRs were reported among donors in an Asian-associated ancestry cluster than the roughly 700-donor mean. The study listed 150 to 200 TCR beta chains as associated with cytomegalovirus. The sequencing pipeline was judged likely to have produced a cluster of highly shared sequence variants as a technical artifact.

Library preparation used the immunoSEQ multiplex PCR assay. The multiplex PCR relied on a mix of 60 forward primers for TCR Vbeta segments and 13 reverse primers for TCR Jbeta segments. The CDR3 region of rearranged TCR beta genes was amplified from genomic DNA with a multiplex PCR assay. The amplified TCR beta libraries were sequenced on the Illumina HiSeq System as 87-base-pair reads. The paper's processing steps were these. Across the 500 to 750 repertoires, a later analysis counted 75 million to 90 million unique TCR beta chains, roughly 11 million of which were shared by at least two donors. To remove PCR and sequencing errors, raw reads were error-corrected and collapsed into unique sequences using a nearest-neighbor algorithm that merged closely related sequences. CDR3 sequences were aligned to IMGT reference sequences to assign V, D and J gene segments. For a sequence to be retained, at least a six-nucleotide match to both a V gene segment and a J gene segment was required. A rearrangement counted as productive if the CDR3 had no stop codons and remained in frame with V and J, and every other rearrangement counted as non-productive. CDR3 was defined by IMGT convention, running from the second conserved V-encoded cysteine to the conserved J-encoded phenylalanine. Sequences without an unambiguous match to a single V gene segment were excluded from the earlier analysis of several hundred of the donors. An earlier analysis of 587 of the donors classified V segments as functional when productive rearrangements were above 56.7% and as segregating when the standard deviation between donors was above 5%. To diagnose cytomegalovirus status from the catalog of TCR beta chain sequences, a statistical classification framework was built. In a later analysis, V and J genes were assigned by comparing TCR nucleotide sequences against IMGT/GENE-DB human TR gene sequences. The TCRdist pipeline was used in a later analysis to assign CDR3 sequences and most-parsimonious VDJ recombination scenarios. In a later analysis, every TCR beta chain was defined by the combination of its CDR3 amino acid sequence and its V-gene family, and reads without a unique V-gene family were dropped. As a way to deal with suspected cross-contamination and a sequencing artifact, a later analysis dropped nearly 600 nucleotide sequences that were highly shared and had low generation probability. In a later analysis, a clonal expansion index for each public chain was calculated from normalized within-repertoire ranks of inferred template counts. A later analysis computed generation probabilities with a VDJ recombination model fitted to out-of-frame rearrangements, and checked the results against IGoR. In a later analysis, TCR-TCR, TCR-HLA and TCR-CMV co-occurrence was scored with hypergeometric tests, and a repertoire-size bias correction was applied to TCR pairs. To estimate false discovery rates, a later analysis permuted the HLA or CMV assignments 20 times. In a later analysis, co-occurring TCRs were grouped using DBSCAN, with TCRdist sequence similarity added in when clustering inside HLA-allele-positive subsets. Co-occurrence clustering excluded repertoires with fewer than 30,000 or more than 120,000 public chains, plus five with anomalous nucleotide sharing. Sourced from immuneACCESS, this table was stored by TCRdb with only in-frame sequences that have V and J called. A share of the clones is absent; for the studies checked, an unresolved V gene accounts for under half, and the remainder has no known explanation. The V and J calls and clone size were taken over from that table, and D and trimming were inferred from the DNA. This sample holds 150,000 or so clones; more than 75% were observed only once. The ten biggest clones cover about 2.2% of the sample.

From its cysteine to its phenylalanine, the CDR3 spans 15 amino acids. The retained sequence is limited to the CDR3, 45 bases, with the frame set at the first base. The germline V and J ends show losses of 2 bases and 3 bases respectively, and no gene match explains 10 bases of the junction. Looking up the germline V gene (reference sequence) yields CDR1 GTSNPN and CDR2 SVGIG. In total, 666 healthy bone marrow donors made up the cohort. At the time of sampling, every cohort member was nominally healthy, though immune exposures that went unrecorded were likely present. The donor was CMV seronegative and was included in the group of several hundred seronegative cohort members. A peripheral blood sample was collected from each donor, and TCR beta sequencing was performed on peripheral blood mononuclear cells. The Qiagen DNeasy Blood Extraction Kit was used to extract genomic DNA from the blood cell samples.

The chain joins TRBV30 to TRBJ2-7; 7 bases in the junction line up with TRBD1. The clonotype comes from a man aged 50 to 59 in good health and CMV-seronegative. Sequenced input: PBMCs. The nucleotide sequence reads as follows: TGTGCCTGGAGTACCCCTCAGACAGGGCGCTACGAGCAGTACTTC. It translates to CAWSTPQTGRYEQYF.